The sequence of this TCR beta chain was determined in a study of response to subunit inactivated influenza vaccine. Germline CDR1 reads SGHRS; CDR2 reads YFSETQ. The CDR3 spans 16 residues. V lost 4 bases, J lost 0 bases, and 13 bases lay in between. TCRdb used MiXCR to reprocess the RT-PCR reads, holding one entry per CDR3 protein. The sample shows about 570,000 distinct CDR3 sequences, about 11% of them seen only once. This clonotype was picked up a small number of times. These data were also reused for a study on T cells expressing NK-cell markers. According to that study: What made the TCR beta cDNA was 5'RACE template switching with UMIs.

This clonotype originated in a man over 45 who received an inactivated influenza vaccine. The sequencing used PBMCs from blood, collected on the day of vaccination. The chain couples TRBV5-1 to TRBJ2-2, with D perhaps matching TRBD2 (5 bases). As DNA, the CDR3 is TGCGCCAGCAGCGAACAGAGCGGAGCGAACACCGGGGAGCTGTTTTTT. It is translated as CASSEQSGANTGELFF.